The T cell receptor beta chain described here comes from a study of T cell responses to AZD1222 COVID-19 vaccine. In the study overall: Some second doses came at about 4 weeks and others at about 12 weeks; these were pooled.

This clone was counted ten times or more. Its target is unknown. This CDR3 is built from 12 residues. V lost 3 bases to trimming and J lost 8 bases, with 11 bases between them. Looked up from germline, CDR1 is SGHRS and CDR2 is YFSETQ. The table came from immunoSEQ multiplex PCR; TCRdb's copy has only in-frame clones and leaves some out. The sample lists more than 80,000 clones, roughly 90% occurring once. Findings of the study overall: Reports say nearly half of spike-specific TCRs go after unmutated variant regions. At 160-218 and 743-854, vaccine-associated CD4 TCRs were dominant, and they spanned spike.

V is TRBV5-1 and J is TRBJ1-2, with D perhaps TRBD1 (5 bases). This receptor was taken from an adult in good health. Source: peripheral blood, taken on day 0 of AZD1222 vaccination. This CDR3 is CASSWQGKGYTF. CDR3 coding DNA: TGCGCCAGCAGCTGGCAGGGTAAAGGCTACACCTTC.